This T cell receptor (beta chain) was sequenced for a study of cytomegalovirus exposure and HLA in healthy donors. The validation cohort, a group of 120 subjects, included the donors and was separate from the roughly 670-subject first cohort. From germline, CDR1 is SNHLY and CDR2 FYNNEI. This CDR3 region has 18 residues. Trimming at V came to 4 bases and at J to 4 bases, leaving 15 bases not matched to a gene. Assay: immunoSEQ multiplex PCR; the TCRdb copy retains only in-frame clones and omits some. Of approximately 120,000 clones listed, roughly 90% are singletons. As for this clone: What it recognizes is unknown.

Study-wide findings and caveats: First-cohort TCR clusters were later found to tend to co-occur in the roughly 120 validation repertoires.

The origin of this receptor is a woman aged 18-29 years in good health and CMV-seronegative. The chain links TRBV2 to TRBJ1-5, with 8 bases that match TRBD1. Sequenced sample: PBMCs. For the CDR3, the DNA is TGTGCCAGCAGTGGGGACACCTTACAGGGGGAAGGGAATCAGCCCCAGCATTTT. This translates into CASSGDTLQGEGNQPQHF.